The rows below give T cell receptor beta chains drawn from one sample of a study of molecular identifiers for immune sequencing clone quantification. TCRdb re-called the PCR reads with MiXCR, one entry per CDR3 protein. The data show hundreds of thousands of distinct CDR3 sequences, around 25% seen once. Sequencing was carried out using naive CD8+ T cells from blood, with Jurkat cell RNA spiked in. All receptors derive from a human donor in good health. Some libraries in this study had Jurkat cell RNA spiked in. Each CDR3 is given with its conserved first and last residue. The D gene is left open where the match is weak. Clone size appears in some rows only: once, few, many, or a class for an expanded clone.

>TRBJ2-2|TRBV5-1|TRBD1|-
TGCGCCAGCACCACCAACCTTGACAGGGCCGGGGAGCTGTTTTTT
CASTTNLDRAGELFF
>TRBJ2-7|TRBV11-2|TRBD2|few
TGTGCCAGCGGCGGGGGGCCTACCAACGAGCAGTACTTC
CASGGGPTNEQYF
>TRBJ2-1|TRBV27|TRBD1|few
TGTGCCAGCAGTAGGGACAGCAACAATGAGCAGTTCTTC
CASSRDSNNEQFF
>TRBJ2-1|TRBV4-3|TRBD2|few
TGCGCCAGCAGCCAGGATGCCGGGACTAGCGTAAGCAATGAGCAGTTCTTC
CASSQDAGTSVSNEQFF
>TRBJ2-1|TRBV30|-|many
TGTGCCTGGAGTGTACCCAGCAATGAGCAGTTCTTC
CAWSVPSNEQFF
>TRBJ1-5|TRBV6-5|-|many
TGTGCCAGCAGTTACGGGCCCGGGGGTCAGCCCCAGCATTTT
CASSYGPGGQPQHF
>TRBJ2-7|TRBV27|TRBD1|many
TGTGCCAGCAGAGTATTAGGGGACAGCTACGAGCAGTACTTC
CASRVLGDSYEQYF
>TRBJ1-4|TRBV6-5|-|many
TGTGCCAGCAGTTACTCGAGTGGGGTCGCAACTAATGAAAAACTGTTTTTT
CASSYSSGVATNEKLFF
>TRBJ2-5|TRBV5-6|-|many
TGTGCCAGCACCCAACGGTTCCAAGAGACCCAGTACTTC
CASTQRFQETQYF
>TRBJ1-5|TRBV6-4|TRBD1|few
TGTGCCAGGGCCGGTGGGGACAGTAATCAGCCCCAGCATTTT
CARAGGDSNQPQHF
>TRBJ2-7|TRBV7-9|TRBD1|many
TGTGCCAGCAGCGGCCCAGGACAGGGGAAACCGTCCTACGAGCAGTACTTC
CASSGPGQGKPSYEQYF
>TRBJ2-7|TRBV19|TRBD2|-
TGTGCCAGTAGCGGGACTAGCGGGGCCTACGAGCAGTACTTC
CASSGTSGAYEQYF
>TRBJ2-3|TRBV27|TRBD2|many
TGTGCCAGCAGTTTAGGGACTAGCGGGATCACAGATACGCAGTATTTT
CASSLGTSGITDTQYF